These T cell receptor beta chains were read from a single sample in a study of blood T cell repertoires in COVID-19. Produced via immunoSEQ multiplex PCR; TCRdb's table is partial and in-frame only. The sample lists under 250,000 clones, 81% occurring once. The sample comprised peripheral blood. Receptors originate from a woman older than 75 with acute or convalescent COVID-19. The CDR3 runs from the conserved cysteine through the conserved F or W. D genes are given only for firm matches. Part of the rows lack a size; the others show once, few, many or a class for expanded clones.

NA TRBJ1-4 NA TRBV6-1 TGTGCCAGCAGTGGTAGCAACAGGGCAACTAATGAAAAACTGTTTTTT CASSGSNRATNEKLFF
NA TRBJ2-5 NA TRBV7-2 TGTGCCAGCAGCTTAGCGGGTAACGGGATACAAGAGACCCAGTACTTC CASSLAGNGIQETQYF
TRBD1 TRBJ2-5 NA TRBV29-1 TGCAGCGTGGCGCCAGACAGGGACGCGACCCAGTACTTC CSVAPDRDATQYF
NA TRBJ1-1 NA TRBV2 TGTGCCAGCATTGAAGAACAGGGCATGAACACTGAAGCTTTCTTT CASIEEQGMNTEAFF
TRBD2 TRBJ2-3 NA TRBV5-1 TGCGCCAGCAGCTTGGCGAGGACTAGCGGGGGCACAGATACGCAGTATTTT CASSLARTSGGTDTQYF
NA TRBJ1-3 NA TRBV10-3 TGTGCCATCAGTTGGGGGGGGTCCTCTGGAAACACCATATATTTT CAISWGGSSGNTIYF
TRBD2 TRBJ2-1 NA TRBV5-1 TGCGCCAGCAGCCTCCGAGTAGCGGGAGTCCATGAGCAGTTCTTC CASSLRVAGVHEQFF
NA TRBJ1-6 NA TRBV19 TGTGCCAGTAGTCCTGGGGGGGGCCCTAATTCACCCCTCCACTTT CASSPGGGPNSPLHF
TRBD2 TRBJ2-7 NA TRBV19 TGTGCCAGTAGTATGGGGTCATCTAGCGGGGGGGCCTACGAGCAGTACTTC CASSMGSSSGGAYEQYF
TRBD1 TRBJ2-5 NA TRBV28 TGTGCCAGCGAAGGGACAGCCTCGGAGACCCAGTACTTC CASEGTASETQYF
TRBD1 TRBJ1-2 NA TRBV5-5 TGTGCCAGCAGCCCCCTTGGGGGACAGTCCTATGGCTACACCTTC CASSPLGGQSYGYTF
NA TRBJ2-3 NA TRBV7-9 TGTGCCAGCAGCCCGGGGGGCAGCACAGATACGCAGTATTTT CASSPGGSTDTQYF
TRBD1 TRBJ1-2 few TRBV7-2 TGTGCCAGCAGCTCGTATACAGGGGGCTATGGCTACACCTTC CASSSYTGGYGYTF
NA TRBJ1-1 NA TRBV11-2 TGTGCCAGCAGCTTAGGGCCCAGGGCGTTTGAAGCTTTCTTT CASSLGPRAFEAFF
NA TRBJ2-7 few TRBV7-2 TGTGCCAGCAGCTCCGCCCGAAAAGCGGGTCGCGAGCAGTACTTC CASSSARKAGREQYF
TRBD2 TRBJ2-7 NA TRBV5-1 TGCGCCAGCAGCGGGGGACTAGCGGGGGCCCCCTCCTACGAGCAGTACTTC CASSGGLAGAPSYEQYF
TRBD1 TRBJ1-4 NA TRBV19 TGTGCCAGTACCGGACAGGGTAAGGGAAATGAAAAACTGTTTTTT CASTGQGKGNEKLFF
TRBD1 TRBJ1-3 once TRBV5-8 TGTGCCAGCAGTTTTTGGACAGGGGTATCCTCTGGAAACACCATATATTTT CASSFWTGVSSGNTIYF
TRBD1 TRBJ1-1 NA TRBV5-6 TGTGCCAGCAGCCATAGACAGGGAATGAACACTGAAGCTTTCTTT CASSHRQGMNTEAFF
TRBD1 TRBJ1-4 NA TRBV3-1/TRBV3-2 TGTGCCAGCAGCCCCACAGGGGGGGATGAAAAACTGTTTTTT CASSPTGGDEKLFF
NA TRBJ1-5 NA TRBV5-1 TGCGCCAGCAGCTTGGGGTCGGGTAGCAATCAGCCCCAGCATTTT CASSLGSGSNQPQHF
TRBD1 TRBJ1-1 NA TRBV27 TGTGCCAGCAGTTTATCCCTGACAGGGGGGGAGACTGAAGCTTTCTTT CASSLSLTGGETEAFF
TRBD2 TRBJ2-1 once TRBV10-2 TGCGCCAGCAGTTATGGACTAGCGGGGGCCAATGAGCAGTTCTTC CASSYGLAGANEQFF
NA TRBJ1-2 NA TRBV3-1/TRBV3-2 TGTGCCAGCAGCCAAGATTTTAGTTCGGGGAGATATGGCTACACCTTC CASSQDFSSGRYGYTF
TRBD1 TRBJ2-7 once TRBV2 TGTGCCAGCAGGGCTAGGGGGCCACCCTCCTACGAGCAGTACTTC CASRARGPPSYEQYF
NA TRBJ1-3 NA TRBV3-1/TRBV3-2 TGTGCCAGCAGCCCGCGACTGAGCTCTGGAAACACCATATATTTT CASSPRLSSGNTIYF
TRBD1 TRBJ1-2 NA TRBV15 TGTGCCACCAGCATGACCGGGACAGGGGGAAGAAGCTATGGCTACACCTTC CATSMTGTGGRSYGYTF
TRBD1 TRBJ2-6 NA TRBV19 TGTGCCAGTAGTATATACGGGACAGCGAGCTCTGGGGCCAACGTCCTGACTTTC CASSIYGTASSGANVLTF
TRBD1 TRBJ1-2 NA TRBV14 TGTGCCAGCAGCCAAGATCGCGGGACAGGGCCCCGGCGGCACTTC CASSQDRGTGPRRHF
NA TRBJ2-7 NA TRBV11-2 TGTGCCAGCAGGGCGCGGGTCGGGGGATACGAGCAGTACTTC CASRARVGGYEQYF
TRBD1 TRBJ1-5 NA TRBV20-1 TGCAGTGCTAGTTCGACAGGGGGGCGCAATCAGCCCCAGCATTTT CSASSTGGRNQPQHF
TRBD1 TRBJ2-5 NA TRBV4-2 TGTGCCAGCAGCCAAGATCTCCCGGGACAGGGTGGGGAGACCCAGTACTTC CASSQDLPGQGGETQYF
TRBD2 TRBJ2-3 NA TRBV19 TGTGCCAGTAGTATGGGACTAGCGGGGGAGACAGATACGCAGTATTTT CASSMGLAGETDTQYF
TRBD1 TRBJ2-7 NA TRBV4-2 TGTGCCAGCAGCCAGCGAGCCGGGACAGGGGTCTTGGACTCCTACGAGCAGTACTTC CASSQRAGTGVLDSYEQYF
TRBD1 TRBJ1-2 NA TRBV2 TGTGCCAGCAGTCGACAGGGGTATAACTATGGCTACACCTTC CASSRQGYNYGYTF
NA TRBJ1-5 NA TRBV5-6 TGTGCCAGCAGGGATCAGGGTAGCAATCAGCCCCAGCATTTT CASRDQGSNQPQHF
NA TRBJ2-3 NA TRBV21-1 TGTGCCAGCAGCAACCCCGAGACTAGCGGGGGTGCAGATACGCAGTATTTT CASSNPETSGGADTQYF
NA TRBJ1-1 NA TRBV29-1 TGCAGCGTTGCTCTCGGGGGAAACACTGAAGCTTTCTTT CSVALGGNTEAFF
NA TRBJ2-7 few TRBV10-1 TGCGCCAGCAGTGAGTCGGGGGGTGATGGGTGGTACTTC CASSESGGDGWYF
NA TRBJ1-5 few TRBV30 TGTGCCTGGAGTTCTTACGGTGAAAATAGCAATCAGCCCCAGCATTTT CAWSSYGENSNQPQHF
NA TRBJ2-7 NA TRBV4-1 TGCGCCAGCAGCCCCGACCGGGGCGAGCAGTACTTC CASSPDRGEQYF
NA TRBJ2-3 NA TRBV28 TGTGCCAGCAGTTTATCACAGGGAAGGGATATCACAGATACGCAGTATTTT CASSLSQGRDITDTQYF
TRBD1 TRBJ2-1 NA TRBV5-1 TGCGCCAGCAGCCGACAGGGTGTGCAGTTCTTC CASSRQGVQFF
TRBD1 TRBJ2-1 NA TRBV18 TGTGCCAGCTCACCACCAGGGGCAGGGGGCTTAGGGCAGTTCTTC CASSPPGAGGLGQFF
TRBD2 TRBJ2-7 NA TRBV4-2 TGTGCCAGCAGCCAAGAGTCTAGCGGGTCCCTGCTCTACGAGCAGTACTTC CASSQESSGSLLYEQYF